The 23 T cell receptor beta chains below all came from one sample that was sequenced in a study of cytomegalovirus exposure and HLA in healthy donors. The PCR made use of 60 Vbeta and 13 Jbeta primers. Produced via immunoSEQ multiplex PCR; TCRdb's table is partial and in-frame only. In the table there are 150,000 to 200,000 clones, about 80% of which are singletons. The sequenced sample consisted of PBMCs. Source of these receptors: a woman between 50 and 59 years old in good health and CMV-seropositive.

The chain links TRBV15 to TRBJ1-1; the D is unclear. The germline V gene has CDR1 LNHNV and CDR2 YYDKDF (reference sequence). This CDR3 region has 13 residues. Deletions cut 5 bases from V and 10 bases from J, with 17 bases between. For the CDR3, the DNA is TGTGCCACCAGCGGATCTGAAATAGCTGGAGCTTTCTTT. Translated, it gives CATSGSEIAGAFF.

The chain links TRBV9 to TRBJ1-2; 7 bases align to TRBD1. Looked up from germline, CDR1 is SGDLS and CDR2 is YYNGEE. This CDR3 has 13 amino acids. V trimming: 0 bases; J trimming: 7 bases; junction bases outside the gene matches: 3. The CDR3: CASSVGQGAGYTF. The CDR3 DNA is TGTGCCAGCAGCGTAGGACAGGGAGCTGGCTACACCTTC.

The V gene is TRBV10-1, the J gene TRBJ2-7; 7 bases are shared with TRBD2. Looked up from germline, CDR1 is WNHNN and CDR2 is SYGVQD (reference sequence). This CDR3 spans 17 amino acids. V was pared by 2 bases and J by 3 bases, with 13 bases of the junction left unmatched. The CDR3 is CASSEGDWRESFYEQYF. For the CDR3, the DNA is TGCGCCAGCAGTGAGGGGGATTGGCGGGAGTCATTCTACGAGCAGTACTTC.

V and J are TRBV5-6 and TRBJ1-1; D gene unclear. The CDR3 covers 13 residues. V gave up 2 bases and J gave up 7 bases, with 12 bases separating them. The germline CDR1 and CDR2 sequences are SGHDT and YYEEEE. The DNA for the CDR3 is TGTGCCAGCAGCTTAAGGCGGTGGAATGAAGCTTTCTTT. Encoded protein: CASSLRRWNEAFF.

CDR3 sequence reads: CAGAPGLNYEQYF. Here the CDR3 DNA reads TGTGCCGGAGCCCCGGGACTGAATTACGAGCAGTACTTC. The chain employs TRBV30 and TRBJ2-5, with D maybe TRBD2 (6 bases). The DNA end favors TRBJ2-7, so the J call may be wrong. The CDR3 consists of 13 residues. Germline lookup yields CDR1 GTSNPN and CDR2 SVGIG (reference sequence).

This clone has only a few counts. The rearrangement uses TRBV19 and TRBJ2-5, with 9 bases that match TRBD1. The CDR3 has 14 amino acids. Per germline, CDR1 LNHDA and CDR2 SQIVND (reference sequence). Trimming took 4 bases from V and 3 from J; bases not matched to a gene: 3. The CDR3 DNA sequence: TGTGCCAGTAGTACTTGGACAGGGGAAGAGACCCAGTACTTC. It encodes CASSTWTGEETQYF.

The V gene is TRBV10-2, the J gene TRBJ2-3; perhaps TRBD1 as D (5 bases). The CDR3 contains 16 residues. V lost 0 bases to trimming and J lost 1 base, with 11 bases between them. Germline assignment: CDR1 WSHSY and CDR2 SAAADI. The chain's CDR3 is CASSESTGPGTDTQYF. As DNA, the CDR3 is TGCGCCAGCAGTGAGTCAACAGGTCCTGGCACAGATACGCAGTATTTT.

The V gene is TRBV9, the J gene TRBJ2-3, with D perhaps TRBD2 (7 bases). The CDR3 is made up of 16 amino acids. Trimming left V 2 bases short and J 0 bases short, with 13 bases between. Germline CDR1 SGDLS, CDR2 YYNGEE. CDR3 region: CASSVAGAYSTDTQYF. The CDR3 nucleotides read TGTGCCAGCAGCGTGGCGGGGGCTTACAGCACAGATACGCAGTATTTT.

The CDR3 bases are TGTGCCAGCACCCCCGGGGGAGGCGCCTACAATGAGCAGTTCTTC. Protein sequence: CASTPGGGAYNEQFF. The chain links TRBV7-9 to TRBJ2-1; D is perhaps TRBD2 (6 bases). CDR1 and CDR2 from the germline V gene are SEHNR and FQNEAQ (reference sequence). V was trimmed by 7 bases and J by 2 bases, leaving 15 bases between them. This CDR3 contains 15 residues.

The rearrangement links TRBV2 to TRBJ1-5; TRBD1 might be the D (6 bases). The germline V and J ends were trimmed by 5 bases and 4 bases, with 12 bases remaining between them. CDR3 length: 14 amino acids. CDR1 is SNHLY, CDR2 FYNNEI, per germline. CDR3 bases: TGTGCCAGCAGTATCGGACAGAGAAATCAGCCCCAGCATTTT. Translation: CASSIGQRNQPQHF. The variable domain in full, with the rest retrieved from reference TRBV2 and TRBJ1-5, is EPEVTQTPSHQVTQMGQEVILRCVPISNHLYFYWYRQILGQKVEFLVSFYNNEISEKSEIFDDQFSVERPDGSNFTLKIRSTKLEDSAMYFCASSIGQRNQPQHFGDGTRLSIL.

This chain links TRBV18 with TRBJ2-5; 11 bases match TRBD1. V lost 3 bases to trimming and J lost 5 bases; unmatched junction nucleotides: 2. The CDR3 is 14 amino acids. Germline V gene sequence: CDR1 KGHSH, CDR2 LQKENI. The chain's CDR3 is CASSPRDRGETQYF. The CDR3 coding sequence is TGTGCCAGCTCACCGAGGGACAGGGGGGAGACCCAGTACTTC.

This rearrangement joins TRBV5-1 to TRBJ2-5, with D unclear. The CDR3 has 16 residues. CDR1 and CDR2 from the germline V gene are SGHRS and YFSETQ. Trimming pared 4 bases from V and 2 bases from J, leaving 18 bases between. The CDR3 reads CASSSKPTGRQETQYF. Here the CDR3 DNA reads TGCGCCAGCAGCAGCAAACCGACCGGCAGGCAAGAGACCCAGTACTTC.

This chain joins TRBV12-5 and TRBJ1-6; D might be TRBD1 (5 bases). Trimming took off 2 bases at V and 9 bases at J, with 17 bases between the two ends. CDR3 length: 16 residues. Looked up from germline, CDR1 is LGHNT and CDR2 is FRNRAP. This chain's CDR3 is CASGLSRQGFGSPLHF. In nucleotides, the CDR3 is TGTGCTAGTGGTTTGAGTAGGCAGGGTTTTGGTTCACCCCTCCACTTT.

J is TRBJ1-3 and V is TRBV2; D ambiguous. Per germline, CDR1 SNHLY and CDR2 FYNNEI. Trimming left V 4 bases short and J 0 bases short, with 10 bases between. The CDR3 consists of 15 residues. CDR3 sequence reads: CASSVHSSSGNTIYF. The CDR3 region has the DNA TGTGCCAGCAGTGTTCACAGCTCCTCTGGAAACACCATATATTTT.

This clone was found a few times. The V gene is TRBV5-8, the J gene TRBJ2-3, with a tentative D call TRBD2 (6 bases). Per germline, CDR1 SGHTS and CDR2 YDEGEE. V was pared by 4 bases and J by 0 bases, with 15 bases between. The length of the CDR3 is 16 residues. CDR3 coding DNA: TGTGCCAGCAGCCACGATAGCGGAACTAGCACAGATACGCAGTATTTT. It yields the protein CASSHDSGTSTDTQYF.

V is TRBV9 and J is TRBJ2-5; the D gene is possibly TRBD1 (6 bases). CDR1 is SGDLS, CDR2 YYNGEE, per germline. The V end lost 0 bases, the J end lost 1 base, and 10 bases lay between the germline ends. CDR3 length: 15 residues. CDR3 amino acids: CASSVAGQPQETQYF. The CDR3 coding sequence is TGTGCCAGCAGCGTAGCAGGACAGCCCCAAGAGACCCAGTACTTC. The whole variable domain, filled in from reference TRBV9 and TRBJ2-5, reads DSGVTQTPKHLITATGQRVTLRCSPRSGDLSVYWYQQSLDQGLQFLIQYYNGEERAKGNILERFSAQQFPDLHSELNLSSLELGDSALYFCASSVAGQPQETQYFGPGTRLLVL.

The chain couples TRBV27 to TRBJ2-2; possible D gene TRBD1, 6 bases. Trimming removed 7 bases from V and 7 bases from J, with 19 bases in between. The germline V gene encodes CDR1 MNHEY and CDR2 SMNVEV (reference sequence). The CDR3 is made up of 15 amino acids. For the CDR3, the DNA is TGTGCCAGCACCCGGAGAGGGGGATGGGGCGGGGAGCTGTTTTTT. Residues: CASTRRGGWGGELFF.

This clone came up once. The chain is built from TRBV27 and TRBJ2-7; D is perhaps TRBD1 (6 bases). CDR1 is MNHEY, CDR2 SMNVEV, per germline (reference sequence). There are 13 residues in the CDR3. The V end was cut by 4 bases, the J end by 2 bases, with 9 bases between. This CDR3 reads CASSSAGAYEQYF. The CDR3 nucleotides read TGTGCCAGCAGTTCGGCAGGGGCCTACGAGCAGTACTTC.

The chain links TRBV28 to TRBJ2-3, with TRBD2 identical over 9 bases. CDR1 and CDR2 (germline): MDHEN, SYDVKM. This CDR3 is built from 16 residues. J gave up 2 bases and V 6 bases, and 9 bases lay outside the gene matches. The CDR3 region is CASSPRLADNTDTQYF. As DNA, the CDR3 is TGTGCCAGCAGCCCCCGACTAGCGGACAACACAGATACGCAGTATTTT.

The chain uses TRBV6-5 and TRBJ1-4; 7 bases agree with TRBD1. CDR1 MNHEY and CDR2 SVGAGI come from the germline V gene. The J segment lost 3 bases and the V segment lost 4 bases, leaving 5 bases of the junction unmatched. The length of the CDR3 is 15 residues. The CDR3 here is CASSFDRVPNEKLFF. In DNA, the CDR3 is TGTGCCAGCAGTTTCGACAGGGTACCTAATGAAAAACTGTTTTTT.

The chain carries TRBV27 and TRBJ2-3; TRBD2 matches 11 bases. Germline V gene lookup returns CDR1 MNHEY and CDR2 SMNVEV (reference sequence). The CDR3 is made up of 15 amino acids. The J segment lost 7 bases and the V segment lost 2 bases, leaving 5 bases of the junction unmatched. The CDR3 reads CASSLLAGGAHTQYF. The CDR3 DNA sequence: TGTGCCAGCAGTTTACTAGCGGGGGGCGCACATACGCAGTATTTT.

V and J are TRBV7-9 and TRBJ2-7, with TRBD1 identical over 7 bases. The ends lost 3 bases at V and 6 bases at J; junction bases unmatched: 5. The CDR3 is made up of 13 amino acids. The germline CDR1 and CDR2 sequences are SEHNR and FQNEAQ (reference sequence). The DNA for the CDR3 is TGTGCCAGCAGCTTGGTGACAGGGCTCGAGCAGTACTTC. Protein: CASSLVTGLEQYF.

The CDR3 is CASSQDGRGPLTGELFF. CDR3 coding DNA: TGCGCCAGCAGCCAAGATGGCAGGGGGCCCCTCACCGGGGAGCTGTTTTTT. The chain recombines TRBV4-3 with TRBJ2-2; 8 bases agree with TRBD1. This CDR3 comprises 17 residues. Trimming at V came to 0 bases and at J to 4 bases, leaving 7 bases not matched to a gene. CDR1 and CDR2 from the germline V gene are LGHNA and YSLEER.